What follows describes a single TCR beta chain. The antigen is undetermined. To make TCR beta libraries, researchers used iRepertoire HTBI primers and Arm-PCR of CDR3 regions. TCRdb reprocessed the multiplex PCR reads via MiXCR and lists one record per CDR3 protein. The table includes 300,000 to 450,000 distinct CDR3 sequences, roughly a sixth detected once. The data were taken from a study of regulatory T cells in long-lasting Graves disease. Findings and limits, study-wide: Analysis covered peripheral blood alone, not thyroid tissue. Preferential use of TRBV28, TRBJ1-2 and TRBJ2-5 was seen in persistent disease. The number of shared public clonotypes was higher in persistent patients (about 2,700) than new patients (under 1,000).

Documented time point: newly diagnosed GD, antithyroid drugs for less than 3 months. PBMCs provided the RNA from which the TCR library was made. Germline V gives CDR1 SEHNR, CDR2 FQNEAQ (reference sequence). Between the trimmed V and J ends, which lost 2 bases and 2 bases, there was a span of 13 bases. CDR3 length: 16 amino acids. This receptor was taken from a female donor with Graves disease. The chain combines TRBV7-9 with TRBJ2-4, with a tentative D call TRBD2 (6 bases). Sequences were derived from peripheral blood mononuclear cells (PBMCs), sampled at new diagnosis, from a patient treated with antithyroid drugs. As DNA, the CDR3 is TGTGCCAGCAGCTTACCCGGGAGCGGAACCAAAAACATTCAGTACTTC. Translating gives CASSLPGSGTKNIQYF.